The 14 T cell receptor beta chains given below trace back to one sample, sequenced in a study of blood T cells in healthy people across ages. For the second PCR, which ran for about 6 to 11 cycles, a sample-barcoded 5' primer and a J-beta primer mix were used. TCRdb itself ran the 5' RACE reads through MiXCR, one entry per CDR3 protein. In the table there are around 1,000,000 distinct CDR3 sequences, approximately 25% of which are singletons. Separately, the same data were catalogued under a study of T cells of mothers and their children.

The sequenced sample consisted of blood. The receptors originated from a girl between 2 and 10 years old in good health.

Only a few counts were recorded for this clonotype. The rearrangement uses TRBV20-1 and TRBJ1-6; the D gene is possibly TRBD1 (5 bases). Per germline, CDR1 DFQATT and CDR2 SNEGSKA (reference sequence). This CDR3 region has 17 residues. The ends were cut back, 3 bases at V and 7 bases at J, with 22 bases in the middle. The CDR3: CSARGLNLMDGNSPLHF. CDR3 bases: TGCAGTGCTAGGGGGCTCAATCTAATGGACGGAAATTCACCCCTCCACTTT.

A few counts support this clonotype. CDR3 coding DNA: TGTGCCAGCACCAATGACAGGGCAATCGTCACAGATACGCAGTATTTT. This translates into CASTNDRAIVTDTQYF. The chain has TRBV6-2 or TRBV6-3 and TRBJ2-3; TRBD1 agrees at 7 bases. V lost 7 bases and J lost 2; bases outside the gene matches: 12. The CDR3 runs 16 residues. Germline loops: CDR1 MNHEY, CDR2 SVGEGT.

This clonotype was counted only a few times. The rearrangement joins TRBV4-1 to TRBJ2-7; D gene uncertain. Trimming left V 6 bases short and J 3 bases short, with 15 bases between. The CDR3 has 14 amino acids. Germline V gene lookup returns CDR1 MGHRA and CDR2 YSYEKL. Here the CDR3 reads CASSPTASGYEQYF. In nucleotides, the CDR3 is TGCGCCAGCAGTCCAACAGCGTCAGGCTACGAGCAGTACTTC.

J is TRBJ2-1 and V is TRBV27; 10 bases match TRBD2. Matching the DNA end better, TRBJ2-7 makes the J call doubtful. The CDR3 is 12 residues long. Per germline, CDR1 MNHEY and CDR2 SMNVEV (reference sequence). Here the CDR3 reads CASTSGAYEQYF. CDR3 DNA sequence: TGTGCCAGTACTAGCGGGGCCTACGAGCAGTACTTC.

V and J are TRBV12-3 or TRBV12-4 and TRBJ1-1; D might be TRBD1 (6 bases). With 7 bases removed from V and 8 bases from J, the gap between germline ends came to 14 bases. The CDR3 length is 12 residues. CDR3 in amino acids: CASKPGAGEAFF. The CDR3 nucleotides are TGTGCCAGCAAGCCAGGGGCGGGGGAAGCTTTCTTT.

This clonotype was picked up a small number of times. The V gene is TRBV7-2, the J gene TRBJ2-1, with TRBD2 as a possible D gene (6 bases). Germline V CDR1 and CDR2: SGHTA, FQGNSA. The V end lost 0 bases, the J end lost 4 bases, and 13 bases lay between the germline ends. The CDR3 consists of 16 residues. The CDR3 DNA sequence: TGTGCCAGCAGCTTAGCTGGGGGGAATCGGTACAATGAGCAGTTCTTC. It specifies CASSLAGGNRYNEQFF. The variable domain in full, completed from reference TRBV7-2 and TRBJ2-1, reads GAGVSQSPSNKVTEKGKDVELRCDPISGHTALYWYRQSLGQGLEFLIYFQGNSAPDKSGLPSDRFSAERTGGSVSTLTIQRTQQEDSAVYLCASSLAGGNRYNEQFFGPGTRLTVL.

The chain uses TRBV6-5 and TRBJ2-2; 7 bases map to TRBD1. V trimming: 6 bases; J trimming: 4 bases; junction bases outside the gene matches: 8. The CDR3 has 15 residues. CDR1 is MNHEY, CDR2 SVGAGI, per germline. This chain's CDR3 is CASRRQGSCTGELFF. CDR3 DNA sequence: TGTGCCAGCAGAAGACAGGGTTCGTGCACCGGGGAGCTGTTTTTT.

The V and J genes are TRBV5-1 and TRBJ2-5, with TRBD2 matching 10 bases. The J call may be incorrect, as the DNA end agrees better with TRBJ2-1. Germline assignment: CDR1 SGHRS and CDR2 YFSETQ. This CDR3 spans 15 amino acids. The CDR3 region is CASSFSGGALNEQFF. The CDR3 coding sequence is TGCGCCAGCAGCTTCAGCGGGGGGGCTTTGAATGAGCAGTTCTTC.

This clonotype was seen once. The V gene is TRBV11-2, the J gene TRBJ2-7, with a tentative D call TRBD1 (5 bases). Germline V gives CDR1 SGHAT, CDR2 FQNNGV. This CDR3 has 13 amino acids. V gave up 3 bases and J gave up 6 bases, with 12 bases separating them. The CDR3 DNA reads as TGTGCCAGCAGCTTTGGTACAGGCTCCGAGCAGTACTTC. This encodes CASSFGTGSEQYF.

This clonotype was found many times. The chain has TRBV9 and TRBJ1-2, with 10 bases identical to TRBD1. CDR1 and CDR2 from the germline V gene are SGDLS and YYNGEE. The V gene end was trimmed by 1 base and the J gene end by 10 bases; junction bases not matched to a gene: 7. The CDR3 length is 14 residues. The chain's CDR3 is CASSVPPGQGPYTF. The CDR3, as DNA: TGTGCCAGCAGCGTACCCCCGGGACAGGGGCCCTACACCTTC.

The rearrangement joins TRBV3-1 to TRBJ2-2; D possibly uses TRBD1 or TRBD2 (7 bases each). The length of the CDR3 is 16 residues. With 2 bases removed from V and 5 bases from J, the gap between germline ends came to 15 bases. CDR1 is LGHDT, CDR2 YNNKEL, per germline (reference sequence). For the CDR3, the DNA is TGTGCCAGCAGCCAACCCCAGGGGGGGCTTACCGGGGAGCTGTTTTTT. Translated: CASSQPQGGLTGELFF.

This clonotype was counted a few times. The genes are TRBV27 and TRBJ2-4; D possibly uses TRBD1 or TRBD2 (5 bases each). Trimming removed 6 bases at V and 0 bases at J, with 21 bases between. CDR1 and CDR2 (germline): MNHEY, SMNVEV (reference sequence). The CDR3 loop spans 18 amino acids. Here the CDR3 DNA reads TGTGCCAGCAGGGAAGGGACCACGGGGAATTTAGCCAAAAACATTCAGTACTTC. Its protein is CASREGTTGNLAKNIQYF.

The chain combines TRBV20-1 with TRBJ2-1; no firm D call. The CDR3 totals 14 residues. Trimming took off 6 bases at V and 0 bases at J, with 12 bases between the two ends. Germline-derived CDR1 and CDR2 are DFQATT and SNEGSKA (reference sequence). CDR3 nucleotides: TGCAGTGCCGGCCCTGGGGTCTCCTACAATGAGCAGTTCTTC. This codes for CSAGPGVSYNEQFF.

This clonotype was seen a handful of times. The chain links TRBV28 to TRBJ2-5, with D maybe TRBD1 (6 bases). The CDR3 totals 15 residues. Deletions cut 5 bases from V and 5 bases from J, with 18 bases between. Germline-derived CDR1 and CDR2 are MDHEN and SYDVKM. Here the CDR3 reads CASSTDRDIWETQYF. The CDR3 nucleotides are TGTGCCAGCAGTACCGATCGGGACATCTGGGAGACCCAGTACTTC.